One TCR beta chain is described in this entry. Its antigen is still unknown. No clone much larger than this one lies a single base away; base qualities are absent. The receptor library was made with the immunoSEQ multiplex PCR assay. Processing in the source paper ran as follows. To diagnose cytomegalovirus status from the catalog of TCR beta chain sequences, a statistical classification framework was built. Drawn from immuneACCESS, this table holds only the in-frame rearrangements with V and J called that TCRdb kept. Clones are partly lost; checked studies trace under half to an unresolved V gene and leave the rest unexplained. V, J and clone size were drawn from that table, and D and trimming were deduced from the DNA. The table for this sample lists some 340,000 clones; around 90% of them were counted only once. Together, the top ten hold 1.2% of the sample. These data originate in a study of cytomegalovirus exposure and HLA in healthy donors listed by TCRdb under 2017. As for the study more broadly: According to a later analysis, the 100 to 150 validation repertoires were produced on the same platform as the 666 repertoires of the first cohort. The study aimed to test whether signatures of past pathogen exposure could be identified by cataloging public T cell receptors. Besides the first cohort of more than 650 subjects, a separate validation cohort made up of over a hundred different subjects was used. To predict cytomegalovirus infection status, the study combined high-throughput TCR immunosequencing, statistical association of individual TCRs with disease status, and machine learning. General conclusions and limits of the study: The authors suggested that the approach could potentially be generalized to other disease states and immunological phenotypes. A later analysis had no HLA typing for the validation cohort, so co-occurrence there was scored across all 130 or so repertoires. The classifier was reported to diagnose cytomegalovirus status with high specificity and sensitivity in both the original and validation cohorts. Across donors, most TCR sequences were observed very rarely, whereas some public TCRs were present in many individuals. A few of the identified cytomegalovirus-associated TCR beta chains were confirmed in vitro to be specific for cytomegalovirus antigens. A total of fewer than 200 TCR beta chains were listed by the study as associated with cytomegalovirus. In a later analysis, TCRs clustered in the first cohort were found to also tend to co-occur in the 120 validation repertoires, with 85% to 95% of cluster scores above 0.

Separate from the approximately 690-subject first cohort, the validation cohort of 120 subjects was the group to which the donors belonged. The germline V gene (reference sequence) gives CDR1 as LNHDA and CDR2 as SQIVND. Spanning cysteine to phenylalanine, the CDR3 consists of 16 amino acids. Only CDR3 DNA is held: 48 bases, read in frame from base 1. Germline trimming: 1 base from V, 2 bases from J; junction bases outside gene matches: 2. The chain couples TRBV19 to TRBJ2-7; a stretch of 13 junction bases matches TRBD2. The sequenced sample was PBMCs. This TCR was recovered from a woman in her thirties in good health and CMV-seropositive. The CDR3 region has the sequence CASSIALAGGPYEQYF. The nucleotides are TGTGCCAGTAGTATAGCACTAGCGGGAGGGCCCTACGAGCAGTACTTC.